This T cell receptor (beta chain) was sequenced for a study of metastatic and nonmetastatic thyroid tumors. Study-wide background: Repertoires from malignant and benign thyroid patients were compared across blood and tumor or nodule tissue. Points from the study as a whole: Malignant thyroid tumors reportedly had TCR beta diversity that was significantly higher than in benign nodules, in blood and tumor.

Thyroid surgery had not been preceded by any treatment in any patient. Authors' processing steps: The distant-metastasis classifier for papillary thyroid cancer was built from CDR3 differences across clinicopathological groups. TCRdb re-analyzed the PCR reads using MiXCR. These V and J calls derive from TCRdb rather than the authors' analysis. This repertoire shows about 34,000 clones, roughly 36% found once; its top ten account for over 20%. With 6 bases removed from V and 8 bases from J, the gap between germline ends came to 2 bases. The CDR3 covers 10 residues. Looked up from germline, CDR1 is MNHNS and CDR2 is SASEGT. About this clone itself: Its antigen is not known.

The sample consisted of tumor tissue. The receptor was isolated from a female donor with papillary thyroid cancer or a benign thyroid nodule (not recorded which). Some clones in this sample may be carry-over from other donors' samples. The chain recombines TRBV6-1 with TRBJ2-6; D is undetermined. CDR3: CASRTNVLTF. Here the CDR3 DNA reads TGTGCCAGCAGGACCAACGTCCTGACTTTC.